This TCR beta chain was retrieved from a study of CD8+ T cells in alopecia areata (dated by TCRdb to the late 2010s). About the full investigation: The treated patients took part in an open-label pilot trial in which moderate-to-severe alopecia areata was treated with oral tofacitinib at 5 to 10 mg twice daily. Human TCRbeta sequencing covered scalp tissue and sorted CD4+ and CD8+ peripheral blood T cells from patchy and totalis/universalis alopecia areata patients and healthy controls. Tofacitinib was administered for 6 to 18 months, and 6 months of follow-up off drug were then conducted to assess delayed response and recurrence. Scalp clonality was compared across normal scalp (n=4), patchy alopecia areata scalp (n=8), and alopecia totalis/universalis scalp (n=8). To study T cell clonal expansion in alopecia areata, the researchers applied high-throughput TCRbeta sequencing to both the C3H/HeJ mouse model and human patients. For the treated patients, the SALT score, which quantifies what percentage of scalp surface area is affected, served as the measure of disease severity. TCRbeta CDR3 regions were amplified by immunoSEQ multiplex PCR with 35 Vbeta forward and 13 Jbeta reverse primers. RNA was extracted with the PAXgene miRNA kit for fixed scalp, the miRNeasy kit for PBMCs, and the RNeasy kit for mouse skin. Tofacitinib-treated patients had biopsies at baseline and at 4 and 24 weeks of treatment, with a later scalp biopsy in several patients. General findings and caveats noted by the study authors: With tofacitinib, both scalp clonality and the number of expanded CD8+ clones among the top 100 scalp clones went down significantly. Unlike mouse skin, where gammadelta T cells dominate, normal human skin contains resident alphabeta T cells that get sequenced too, which complicates analysis of the scalp TCR repertoire. Because the treated cohort was small and had just a single nonresponder, larger studies are needed to establish links between baseline CD8+ expansion and response. During tofacitinib treatment, many expanded lesional clones remained in scalp and blood, and this persistence may partly explain relapse after treatment is stopped. Compared with normal scalp, lesional scalp had higher clonality and more expanded CD8+ clones, particularly in alopecia totalis/universalis, a pattern that suggests antigenic drive. Compared with mice, TCR sequences shared between patients were less clear, possibly partly because of HLA diversity across the patient population.

In this sample, this clone turned up once. Its antigen is currently not known. Nothing much larger sits one base from this clone, and base qualities are not available. The library relied on the immunoSEQ multiplex PCR assay. For TCR sequencing, RNA was extracted from every sample and reverse transcribed into cDNA to serve as template. First-strand cDNA was synthesized using SuperScript III with a 2:1 mix of oligo-dT and random hexamers. A synthetic immune receptor repertoire was used to measure amplification bias, and any remaining bias was corrected computationally. Per the original workflow: Raw reads were preprocessed to remove errors, and CDR3 was defined by IMGT conventions from the conserved cysteine to phenylalanine. Clonality was computed as 1 minus the Shannon entropy, with the entropy normalized by log2 of the number of productive unique TCRs. CD4 or CD8 identity of scalp clones was inferred by cross-referencing scalp TCRbeta sequences with sorted blood CD4 and CD8 repertoires. The table comes from immuneACCESS by way of TCRdb, which keeps in-frame sequences with V and J called. Part of the clones is missing from these tables; in studies checked, under half for an unresolved V gene and the rest for unknown reasons. V and J calls and clone size follow that table, whereas D and trimming were derived from the DNA. The sample has approximately 210,000 clones on record, less than 45% of them singletons. In total, the top ten clones hold roughly 2.8% of the sample.

This specimen's treatment or condition label, interpreted: oral pan-JAK inhibitor, 5-10 mg twice daily. From alopecia areata patients, peripheral blood was collected along with lesional scalp punch biopsies. After PBMCs were isolated by density centrifugation and stained for CD3, CD4 and CD8, a FACSAria was used to sort CD4+ and CD8+ T cells. Measured from the cysteine to the phenylalanine, the CDR3 is 14 residues long. Of all the DNA, just the CDR3 is kept, 42 bases in frame from base 1. The germline V gene (reference sequence) gives CDR1 as MNHNY and CDR2 as SVGAGI. V is clipped by 6 bases and J by 3 bases, and the sequence between their germline boundaries is 15 bases long.

The chain uses TRBV6-6 and TRBJ2-7; TRBD1 is possibly the D segment (5 matching bases). The TCR was taken from a human donor with alopecia areata. The sample in question was CD4+ T cells sorted from blood, obtained between weeks 36 and 40, from a patient treated with tofacitinib. The CDR3 protein is CASRAVGQYYEQYF. The nucleotide sequence is TGTGCCAGCAGGGCGGTGGGGCAGTACTACGAGCAGTACTTC.